This T cell receptor beta chain comes out of a study of shared T cell receptors in the human thymus. Germline V CDR1 and CDR2: LGHNA, YSLEER. This CDR3 is built from 14 residues. Trimming shortened V by 1 base and J by 1 base, and 7 bases separated the two germline ends. This clone came up once. Using immunoSEQ multiplex PCR, the repertoire was profiled, and TCRdb retains in-frame clones only, with some absent. Of hundreds of thousands of clones listed, around 87% are singletons. These data also formed part of another study, on human thymus T cells.

The V call is TRBV4-3, the J call TRBJ2-5; no clear D gene. Sequencing used thymocytes. This TCR derives from a boy younger than two with a congenital heart defect. CDR3 coding DNA: TGCGCCAGCAGCCAAGTAAACAGCCAAGAGACCCAGTACTTC. Its protein product is CASSQVNSQETQYF.